This TCR beta chain originates from a study of CD8 T cells in Susac syndrome. Germline CDR1 and CDR2: MNHEY and SVGAGI. V was clipped by 7 bases and J by 1 base; unmatched bases: 5. This CDR3 is 14 amino acids long. A quantity of 0.5 to 1 ug RNA underwent reverse transcription using random hexamers. TCRdb re-called the immunoSEQ multiplex PCR reads through MiXCR, storing one row per CDR3 protein. Of some 60,000 distinct CDR3 sequences in the sample, around nine tenths are singletons; the top ten hold approximately 0.21%. This chain uses TRBV6-5 with TRBJ1-1, with 8 bases lining up with TRBD1. The sample consisted of CD8+ T cells from PBMCs. The TCR originated in a human donor in good health. CDR3 sequence: CASILGQGNTEAFF. The CDR3 DNA reads as TGTGCCAGCATCCTAGGACAGGGGAACACTGAAGCTTTCTTT.